This T cell receptor (beta chain) was sequenced in a study of T cell responses to AZD1222 COVID-19 vaccine. In the study overall: Investigators merged groups given second doses at roughly 4 or roughly 12 weeks.

The CDR3 totals 13 residues. In germline, CDR1 is SGHRS, CDR2 YFSETQ. The V and J ends lost 4 bases and 7 bases respectively, with 14 bases between them. Study-wide results and caveats: Baseline antibody screening turned up just six or seven seropositive AZD1222 recipients. Regions 160-218 and 743-854 dominated among vaccine-associated CD4 TCRs spanning spike.

Profiling relied on immunoSEQ multiplex PCR, and the TCRdb table lists in-frame clones only, not all of them. The table has 150,000 or so clones, roughly 89% seen once. To note about this clone: Its antigen remains unidentified.

V and J are TRBV5-1 and TRBJ1-2, with D tentatively TRBD1 (5 bases). The sample in question was peripheral blood, obtained on day 0 of AZD1222 vaccination. The TCR originated in an adult in good health. The CDR3: CASSETVSSGYTF. The CDR3 DNA reads TGCGCCAGCAGCGAGACAGTGTCAAGTGGCTACACCTTC.